One sample yielded the 30 T cell receptor beta chains listed below, sequenced in a study of blood T cells in healthy people across ages. The use of a sample-barcoded 5' primer and a J-beta primer mix characterized a second PCR of about 7 to 12 cycles. One entry per CDR3 protein, called by TCRdb with MiXCR from the 5' RACE reads. The table lists 700,000 to 950,000 distinct CDR3 sequences, about 62% of them singletons. Source material: blood. Every receptor here comes from a man aged 30-40 years in good health.

The rearrangement uses TRBV7-2 and TRBJ2-5; D call uncertain. The closer fit of TRBJ2-7 to the DNA end suggests the J call may be wrong. The germline gives CDR1 SGHTA, CDR2 FQGNSA. The length of the CDR3 is 18 residues. CDR3 in amino acids: CASSRLLTVVGGSYEQYF. DNA of the CDR3: TGTGCCAGCAGCCGACTTTTGACGGTGGTCGGTGGCTCCTACGAGCAGTACTTC.

V usage is TRBV24-1 and J usage is TRBJ2-5, with D unresolved. V was trimmed by 2 bases and J by 5 bases, leaving 8 bases between them. Germline lookup yields CDR1 KGHDR and CDR2 SFDVKD. This CDR3 comprises 13 residues. The CDR3 loop reads CATSDSYGETQYF. The CDR3 nucleotides are TGTGCCACCAGTGATTCGTATGGTGAGACCCAGTACTTC.

The V call is TRBV20-1, the J call TRBJ1-5; no clear D. CDR1 is DFQATT and CDR2 is SNEGSKA in the germline V gene (reference sequence). The CDR3 contains 12 residues. Trimming removed 8 bases at V and 1 base at J, with 9 bases between. CDR3: CSPSRSNQPQHF. CDR3 bases: TGCAGTCCAAGTAGGAGCAATCAGCCCCAGCATTTT.

This clonotype turned up a few times. V and J are TRBV4-3 and TRBJ2-5; perhaps TRBD2 as D (5 bases). CDR3 length: 13 amino acids. Germline V CDR1 and CDR2: LGHNA, YSLEER. The V and J ends lost 0 bases and 5 bases respectively, with 7 bases between them. The CDR3 protein is CASSQELAETQYF. In DNA form, the CDR3 reads TGCGCCAGCAGCCAAGAGTTAGCGGAGACCCAGTACTTC.

The chain couples TRBV4-2 to TRBJ2-7; 12 nucleotides line up with TRBD2. J gave up 7 bases and V 3 bases, and 10 bases lay outside the gene matches. This CDR3 has 16 amino acids. Germline loops: CDR1 LGHNA, CDR2 YNFKEQ. The CDR3 sequence: CASSQGLAGGFDEQYF. The DNA of the CDR3 is TGTGCCAGCAGCCAGGGGCTAGCGGGAGGGTTTGATGAGCAGTACTTC.

The chain links TRBV21-1 to TRBJ2-4. The closer fit of TRBJ2-7 to the DNA end suggests the J call may be wrong. TRBV21-1 is reported as a pseudogene. The CDR3 contains 14 residues. CDR3 DNA sequence: TGTGCCAGCAGCAAAGCCCCAGACTCCTACGAGCAGTACTTC. It codes for CASSKAPDSYEQYF.

This clonotype was observed a handful of times. This chain uses TRBV4-1 with TRBJ2-3, with 7 bases lining up with TRBD2. Germline assignment: CDR1 MGHRA and CDR2 YSYEKL. Trimming at V came to 4 bases and at J to 4 bases, leaving 14 bases not matched to a gene. The CDR3 consists of 17 residues. CDR3 loop: CASSPPALAVHADTQYF. Written as DNA, the CDR3 is TGCGCCAGCAGCCCACCAGCGCTAGCGGTGCATGCAGATACGCAGTATTTT.

The CDR3 DNA is TGTGCCACCAGCAGAGCACAGGGACCTAACTATGGCTACACCTTC. Protein: CATSRAQGPNYGYTF. The chain links TRBV15 to TRBJ1-2, with D possibly being TRBD1 (6 bases). Germline loops: CDR1 LNHNV, CDR2 YYDKDF (reference sequence). The CDR3 contains 15 residues. The V and J ends lost 1 base and 0 bases respectively, with 9 bases between them.

This clonotype was recorded a few times. V is TRBV29-1 and J is TRBJ2-5; D is unclear. The length of the CDR3 is 12 residues. Germline V gene sequence: CDR1 SQVTM, CDR2 ANQGSEA. Trimming cost V 4 bases and J 0 bases, with 6 bases left between them. In DNA form, the CDR3 reads TGCAGCGTTGGTGGGAACCAAGAGACCCAGTACTTC. Its protein is CSVGGNQETQYF. Together with reference TRBV29-1 and TRBJ2-5, the CDR3 gives the full variable domain: SAVISQKPSRDICQRGTSLTIQCQVDSQVTMMFWYRQQPGQSLTLIATANQGSEATYESGFVIDKFPISRPNLTFSTLTVSNMSPEDSSIYLCSVGGNQETQYFGPGTRLLVL.

The genes are TRBV29-1 and TRBJ2-3, with D unclear. Trimming removed 4 bases at V and 6 bases at J, with 8 bases between. The CDR3 is 11 residues long. The germline gives CDR1 SQVTM, CDR2 ANQGSEA. CDR3 region: CSVARSDTQYF. CDR3 coding DNA: TGCAGCGTTGCCAGATCCGATACGCAGTATTTT.

DNA for the CDR3: TGTGCCAGCAGTTTAACGTGGGACGGCTACGAGCAGTACTTC. This codes for CASSLTWDGYEQYF. This chain links TRBV12-3 or TRBV12-4 with TRBJ2-4, with D possibly being TRBD1 or TRBD2 (5 bases each). The last part of the DNA fits TRBJ2-7 better; the J call may be wrong. The CDR3 length is 14 residues.

The chain recombines TRBV9 with TRBJ2-3; possible D gene TRBD2, 5 bases. This CDR3 comprises 16 residues. From germline, CDR1 is SGDLS and CDR2 YYNGEE. V lost 3 bases, J lost 3 bases, and 17 bases lay in between. The CDR3 sequence: CASSASMGEDTDTQYF. CDR3 DNA: TGTGCCAGCAGCGCTAGCATGGGAGAAGATACAGATACGCAGTATTTT.

The chain's CDR3 is CASSQDRWDYLYNEQYF. The CDR3 DNA sequence: TGTGCCAGCAGCCAAGATAGGTGGGACTACCTATACAATGAGCAGTACTTC. The chain is built from TRBV4-2 and TRBJ2-5; 7 bases are a match to TRBD2. Germline trimming cut 0 bases from V and 11 bases from J; bases unmatched to any gene: 18. This CDR3 has 17 residues. Germline V gene data show CDR1 as LGHNA and CDR2 as YNFKEQ.

V is TRBV5-1 and J is TRBJ1-1, with D tentatively TRBD1 (6 bases). This CDR3 has 15 residues. The germline CDR1 and CDR2 sequences are SGHRS and YFSETQ. The V and J ends lost 0 bases and 6 bases respectively, with 15 bases between them. CDR3 residues: CASSLDGGATPEAFF. The DNA for the CDR3 is TGCGCCAGCAGCTTGGACGGGGGGGCGACGCCTGAAGCTTTCTTT.

This clonotype has ten or more counts. The chain employs TRBV4-2 and TRBJ2-3, with D perhaps TRBD2 (6 bases). Germline CDR1 and CDR2: LGHNA and YNFKEQ. V lost 1 base to trimming and J lost 2 bases, with 13 bases between them. CDR3 size: 16 residues. DNA for the CDR3: TGTGCCAGCAGCCAAGCCCGGGACTTTTCCACAGATACGCAGTATTTT. It codes for CASSQARDFSTDTQYF.

The chain recombines TRBV11-1 with TRBJ2-4; D tentatively reads TRBD1 or TRBD2 (6 bases each). Germline lookup yields CDR1 SGHAT and CDR2 FQDESV (reference sequence). The CDR3 loop spans 13 amino acids. With 6 bases removed from V and 7 bases from J, the gap between germline ends came to 13 bases. The chain's CDR3 is CASRDTGRNIQYF. CDR3 bases: TGTGCCAGCAGAGACACAGGGAGGAACATTCAGTACTTC.

The rearrangement uses TRBV28 and TRBJ2-2; 10 positions match TRBD1. Trimming removed 4 bases from V and 5 bases from J; junction bases left unmatched: 1. This CDR3 region has 14 residues. Germline CDR1 and CDR2: MDHEN and SYDVKM. In DNA form, the CDR3 reads TGTGCCAGCAGTTCGGGACAGGGGACCGGGGAGCTGTTTTTT. Residues: CASSSGQGTGELFF.

V is TRBV29-1 and J is TRBJ2-7; 8 bases map to TRBD1. Germline V gene lookup returns CDR1 SQVTM and CDR2 ANQGSEA. J gave up 1 base and V 7 bases, and 6 bases lay outside the gene matches. The CDR3 is made up of 13 amino acids. CDR3 sequence (DNA): TGCAGCGCAGAGGACAGGGAGTCCTACGAGCAGTACTTC. Translated, it gives CSAEDRESYEQYF.

V gene TRBV5-1 combines with J gene TRBJ2-1; 10 bases fit TRBD2. The CDR3 runs 15 residues. Unmatched junction bases numbered 5, after V lost 1 base and J lost 7 bases. The germline gives CDR1 SGHRS, CDR2 YFSETQ. CDR3 bases: TGCGCCAGCAGCTTGACTAGCGGGATTACTAATGAGCAGTTCTTC. The encoded protein is CASSLTSGITNEQFF. The full variable domain, in which reference TRBV5-1 and TRBJ2-1 provide the parts outside the CDR3, is KAGVTQTPRYLIKTRGQQVTLSCSPISGHRSVSWYQQTPGQGLQFLFEYFSETQRNKGNFPGRFSGRQFSNSRSEMNVSTLELGDSALYLCASSLTSGITNEQFFGPGTRLTVL.

In regard to this clonotype: This is likely a read error, given that the CDR3 carries no conserved phenylalanine or tryptophan at its end. The V call is TRBV7-2, the J call TRBJ2-1; D possibly matches TRBD1 or TRBD2 (5 bases each). Trimming left V 8 bases short and J 2 bases short, with 28 bases between. Germline assignment: CDR1 SGHTA and CDR2 FQGNSA. This CDR3 comprises 19 residues. Here the CDR3 reads CASFRSGGSHLGAYNEQFL. The CDR3, as DNA: TGTGCCAGCTTCAGGAGTGGGGGTTCCCACCTCGGGGCCTACAATGAGCAGTTCTTA.

This sequence joins TRBV21-1 and TRBJ2-7; the table calls TRBD2, which could not be checked here. With the DNA end fitting TRBJ2-5 better, the J assignment may be wrong. TRBV21-1 is labeled a pseudogene. CDR3 length equals 16 residues. CDR3 DNA sequence: TGTGCCAGCAGCAAGAAAGCGGGAGCGGTGGGCGAGACCCAGTACTTC. It specifies CASSKKAGAVGETQYF.

V and J are TRBV7-9 and TRBJ1-2; D remains ambiguous. The CDR3 totals 14 residues. The V gene's germline CDR1 is SEHNR and CDR2 FQNEAQ (reference sequence). Trimming took off 5 bases at V and 6 bases at J, with 16 bases between the two ends. The CDR3 DNA reads TGTGCCAGCAGCCATACCCCCAGCAATGATGGCTACACCTTC. Translated, it gives CASSHTPSNDGYTF.

This clonotype appeared a few times. This chain connects TRBV20-1 to TRBJ1-5; D is unresolved. The CDR3 length is 15 residues. V was clipped by 0 bases and J by 5 bases, with 14 bases between them. CDR1 and CDR2 (germline): DFQATT, SNEGSKA (reference sequence). The CDR3, as DNA: TGCAGTGCTAGAGATGTTCAGTCGGGCGATCAGCCCCAGCATTTT. It translates to CSARDVQSGDQPQHF.

This chain links TRBV12-3 or TRBV12-4 with TRBJ2-1; 11 positions match TRBD2. The CDR3 runs to 16 residues. With 5 bases clipped from V and 7 bases from J, the junction kept 10 bases outside the gene matches. CDR3 amino acids: CASSISGRETLNEQFF. The CDR3 region has the DNA TGTGCCAGCAGTATTAGCGGGAGGGAGACCTTGAATGAGCAGTTCTTC.

For the CDR3, the DNA is TGTGCCACCCGGGATAATTCACCCCTCCACTTT. Translation gives CATRDNSPLHF. This chain joins TRBV10-3 and TRBJ1-6, with no clear D. The CDR3 consists of 11 residues. Germline V gene lookup returns CDR1 ENHRY and CDR2 SYGVKD. The germline V and J ends were trimmed by 10 bases and 5 bases, with 6 bases remaining between them.

This clonotype has a handful of counts. The CDR3 loop is CASSLGLRNIQYF. The CDR3 DNA sequence: TGCGCCAGCAGCCTAGGACTCCGAAACATTCAGTACTTC. This chain connects TRBV5-1 to TRBJ2-4; possibly TRBD2 for D (5 bases). Germline V gene data show CDR1 as SGHRS and CDR2 as YFSETQ. This CDR3 contains 13 residues. Trimming left V 4 bases short and J 6 bases short, with 11 bases between. Full variable domain (rest looked up from reference TRBV5-1 and TRBJ2-4): KAGVTQTPRYLIKTRGQQVTLSCSPISGHRSVSWYQQTPGQGLQFLFEYFSETQRNKGNFPGRFSGRQFSNSRSEMNVSTLELGDSALYLCASSLGLRNIQYFGAGTRLSVL.

The gene calls are TRBV4-2 and TRBJ1-5; TRBD1 is a possible D gene (5 bases). Trimming removed 4 bases from V and 4 bases from J, with 8 bases in between. The germline gives CDR1 LGHNA, CDR2 YNFKEQ. The CDR3 covers 13 residues. The CDR3 DNA is TGTGCCAGCAGCCGAGCAGGGAATCAGCCCCAGCATTTT. Translating it yields CASSRAGNQPQHF.

The chain recombines TRBV28 with TRBJ2-3; TRBD1 aligns across 8 bases. With V trimmed by 5 bases and J by 8 bases, 9 bases remained unmatched. Germline V gene data show CDR1 as MDHEN and CDR2 as SYDVKM. This CDR3 has 14 amino acids. The CDR3 DNA reads TGTGCCAGCAGTCCCCTAAGACAGGGGCGTACGCAGTATTTT. The encoded protein is CASSPLRQGRTQYF.

This clonotype was counted only a few times. J is TRBJ2-7 and V is TRBV7-2; perhaps TRBD2 as D (6 bases). Trimming removed 1 base at V and 2 bases at J, with 12 bases between. This CDR3 has 15 amino acids. The germline V gene has CDR1 SGHTA and CDR2 FQGNSA. DNA for the CDR3: TGTGCCAGCAGCTTAGACGGGTGGGGGGCCTACGAGCAGTACTTC. Its protein product is CASSLDGWGAYEQYF.

This clonotype was observed a few times. The chain joins TRBV29-1 to TRBJ2-6; D remains unclear. Germline CDR1 is SQVTM and CDR2 is ANQGSEA. The V gene lost 3 bases and the J gene lost 2 bases, with 11 bases spanning the gap. This CDR3 has 15 amino acids. The CDR3 region is CSVEMRGAGANVLTF. The DNA for the CDR3 is TGCAGCGTTGAGATGCGAGGAGCTGGGGCCAACGTCCTGACTTTC.